The T cell receptor (beta chain) under discussion was sequenced for a study of cytomegalovirus exposure and HLA in healthy donors (dated by TCRdb to 2017 to 2019). The study in broad terms: In an earlier analysis of approximately 500 of the donors, under 300 Gb of sequence data and 117 million unique TCR beta sequences from about 179 million T cells were reported. An early release covering some 640 HLA-typed donors comprised 300 to 350 gigabases of sequencing data and 85 million to 100 million unique TCR sequences. Of the roughly 400 genotyped donors, 65% to 90% fell in the genetic ancestry cluster associated with self-reported Caucasian donors. The study was designed to test whether signatures of past pathogen exposure could be identified by cataloging public T cell receptors. The T cell repertoires of 670 or so subjects were profiled by immunosequencing and related to cytomegalovirus serostatus. In addition to the first cohort of roughly 670 subjects, a separate validation cohort of 120 different subjects was used. High-throughput TCR immunosequencing, statistical association of individual TCRs with disease status, and machine learning were combined to predict cytomegalovirus infection status. A later analysis re-analyzed previously published TCR beta repertoires from about 600 donors and added high-resolution HLA genotyping to study TCR occurrence patterns. In the later analysis, no new phenotypic data were used to find candidate immune exposures; instead, reliance was placed on TCR beta sequences and their occurrence across donors. An earlier analysis of several hundred of the donors applied high-throughput TCR beta sequencing to assess whether each TCR beta V gene segment acted as functional or pseudogenic. Donor age, sex, ethnicity and CMV serostatus were compiled alongside the repertoire data. Genome-wide SNP genotypes for about three fifths of the roughly 670 donors were used in a later genetic analysis, which treated that subset as a discovery cohort. All discovery cohort repertoires had been generated on a single sequencing platform. Class I and class II HLA loci were covered by the typing at four-digit resolution. The number of typed donors differed by locus: roughly 620-630 for A, B, C, DRB1 and DQB1; 500 to 550 for DQA1; approximately 600 for DPA1; and around 470 for DPB1. A few DR-DQ haplotypes were handled as single units for association and clustering because linkage in the cohort was strong. Across some 400 genotyped donors of the cohort, an average of approximately 240,000 unique TCR beta nucleotide sequences per donor were sequenced, and approximately 17% of those sequences were non-productive.

The cohort comprised around 690 healthy bone marrow donors. Cohort members were all nominally healthy when sampled, although unrecorded immune exposures were likely present. The donor tested CMV seronegative, placing the donor among the roughly 400 seronegative members of the cohort. A peripheral blood sample was collected from each donor, and TCR beta sequencing was performed on peripheral blood mononuclear cells. Genomic DNA was extracted from the blood cell samples with the Qiagen DNeasy Blood Extraction Kit. The receptor library was made with the immunoSEQ multiplex PCR assay. For the multiplex PCR, a mixture combining 60 forward primers for TCR Vbeta segments and 13 reverse primers for TCR Jbeta segments was used. The CDR3 region of rearranged TCR beta genes was amplified from genomic DNA by a multiplex PCR assay. The Illumina HiSeq System was used to sequence the amplified TCR beta libraries as 87-base-pair reads. In the source study's methods: A later analysis counted tens of millions of unique TCR beta chains across the 650 to 800 repertoires, and around 9.9 million of these chains were shared by at least two donors. Raw reads were error-corrected and collapsed into unique sequences by a nearest-neighbor algorithm in which closely related sequences were merged to remove PCR and sequencing errors. To assign V, D and J gene segments, CDR3 sequences were aligned to IMGT reference sequences. Each retained sequence needed at least a six-nucleotide match to both a V gene segment and a J gene segment. A rearrangement counted as productive if the CDR3 had no stop codons and remained in frame with V and J, and every other rearrangement counted as non-productive. CDR3 was defined according to IMGT convention as the region running from the second conserved V-encoded cysteine to the conserved J-encoded phenylalanine. The earlier analysis of some 550 of the donors excluded any sequence lacking an unambiguous match to a single V gene segment. In an earlier analysis of a few hundred of the donors, a V segment was called functional when productive rearrangements were above 56.7%, and segregating when the standard deviation between donors exceeded 5%. A statistical classification framework was built for diagnosing cytomegalovirus status from the catalog of TCR beta chain sequences. In a later analysis, TCR nucleotide sequences were compared against IMGT/GENE-DB human TR gene sequences so that V and J genes could be assigned. A later analysis assigned CDR3 sequences and most-parsimonious VDJ recombination scenarios with the TCRdist pipeline. In a later analysis, every TCR beta chain was defined by the combination of its CDR3 amino acid sequence and its V-gene family, and reads without a unique V-gene family were dropped. To address suspected cross-contamination and a sequencing artifact, a later analysis removed several hundred highly shared, low-generation-probability nucleotide sequences. For each public chain, a later analysis derived a clonal expansion index from normalized ranks of inferred template counts within each repertoire. Generation probabilities in a later analysis came from a VDJ recombination model fitted to out-of-frame rearrangements, and those results were checked against IGoR. In a later analysis, TCR-TCR, TCR-HLA and TCR-CMV co-occurrence was scored with hypergeometric tests, and a repertoire-size bias correction was applied to TCR pairs. To estimate false discovery rates, a later analysis permuted the HLA or CMV assignments 20 times. In a later analysis, co-occurring TCRs were grouped using DBSCAN, and TCRdist sequence similarity was added for clustering within HLA-allele-positive subsets. Co-occurrence clustering excluded repertoires with fewer than 30,000 or more than 120,000 public chains, plus five with anomalous nucleotide sharing. This is the immuneACCESS table as TCRdb keeps it, with only in-frame sequences that have V and J called. A part of the clones is gone; compared with another copy, unresolved V genes explain less than half, and the rest is unexplained. V and J calls and clone size are given by that table; D and trimming were obtained from the DNA. Present in this sample are 150,000 to 200,000 clones, approximately 80% of which were seen just once. The top ten constitute about 0.5% of the sample.

The paper's findings and limits, for the study overall: The study listed over 150 TCR beta chains as associated with cytomegalovirus. Presence/absence analyses assumed roughly uniform sequencing depth across donors, an assumption that may not hold. Assigning TCR associations to individual alleles was difficult when HLA alleles, especially DR and DQ, strongly co-occurred. V-gene and J-gene trimming of TCR beta chains was associated with a missense DCLRE1C variant in a later genetic analysis, and the association was replicated in an independent cohort. CMV serostatus was the only immune exposure information available for the cohort. The earlier analysis of 587 of the donors excluded seventeen rarely observed V segments, including chromosome 9 orphons, because counts were too low. A further reported finding was that TCR beta sequences accurately predicted the HLA-A and HLA-B alleles for most subjects in the first cohort. According to a later analysis, TCR association rates differed among HLA loci, with DRB1 alleles showing the most associated TCRs and HLA-C alleles showing the fewest. In a later genetic analysis, fewer N-insertions in productive TCRs were reported among donors in an Asian-associated ancestry cluster than the roughly 640-donor mean. Compared with equally common non-associated chains, HLA-associated TCR beta chains in a later analysis were more clonally expanded and had lower generation probabilities. Most CMV-associated TCR beta chains appeared to be HLA-restricted in a later analysis, and the HLA associations seemed to be driven largely by CMV exposure. A group of highly shared sequence variants was considered likely to be a technical artifact of the sequencing pipeline. In both the original and validation cohorts, the classifier was reported to diagnose cytomegalovirus status with high specificity and sensitivity. An earlier analysis of approximately 500 of the donors showed that most TCR beta V segments appeared in productive rearrangements either about 90% or about 30% of the time, which broadly matched IMGT annotations. Because some donors lacked HLA typing at each locus, the association tests relied only on the typed subset. In this cohort, only TCR beta chains were sequenced, and detectable features were limited by the absence of alpha or paired-chain data. It was suggested by the authors that the approach could potentially be generalized to other disease states and immunological phenotypes. Specific HLA alleles were associated with over 15,000 TCR beta sequences at a false discovery rate of 0.05 in a later analysis. In vitro tests confirmed that three of the cytomegalovirus-associated TCR beta chains recognize cytomegalovirus antigens. A later analysis reported that several top co-occurrence clusters appeared linked to parvovirus B19, influenza, CMV and Epstein-Barr virus. The 87-base-pair reads could not distinguish some IMGT-functional V segments, including TRBV6-2 and TRBV6-3, so those segments were excluded. Most TCR sequences were observed very rarely across donors, whereas some public TCRs were present in many individuals. Correlated functional status among segregating V segments might be attributable to linkage disequilibrium, but an unknown experimental factor could not be ruled out.

CDR1 is given as MDHEN and CDR2 as SYDVKM, both from the germline V gene. Trimming leaves V shorter by 7 bases and J shorter by 0 bases, with the junction holding 9 bases beyond the gene matches. The CDR3 sequence holds 16 residues, the cysteine and phenylalanine included. Here the CDR3 DNA is all that survives: 48 bases in frame from base 1. This clone came up a few times. This receptor's antigen is unknown. Base qualities are missing; no much larger clone stands one base away. The sequence was collected from a woman between 45 and 65 years old in good health and CMV-seronegative. The chain joins TRBV28 to TRBJ2-7, with 10 middle bases fitting TRBD2. Sequenced sample: PBMCs. The DNA reads as follows: TGTGCCAGCACGTCTAGCGGGGGCTCTGACTCCTACGAGCAGTACTTC. Translated, it reads CASTSSGGSDSYEQYF.